Presented here are 28 T cell receptor beta chains from one specimen sequenced in a study of cytomegalovirus exposure and HLA in healthy donors. PCR amplification relied on 60 Vbeta primers (plus 13 Jbeta primers). TCRdb's table, derived via immunoSEQ multiplex PCR, lists solely in-frame clones and lacks some. The repertoire holds 150,000 to 200,000 clones, about 77% seen once, with about 2.6% in the top ten. Sequencing was done on a sample of PBMCs. These TCRs come from a woman in her 40s in good health and CMV-seropositive.

In this sample, this clone turned up once. The CDR3 protein is CASSEYRGETQYF. The CDR3 nucleotides read TGCGCCAGCAGTGAGTACCGGGGAGAGACCCAGTACTTC. This chain connects TRBV10-2 to TRBJ2-5, with D possibly matching TRBD2 (5 bases). Trimming took off 1 base at V and 4 bases at J, with 7 bases between the two ends. From germline, CDR1 is WSHSY and CDR2 SAAADI. This CDR3 is 13 amino acids long.

The chain carries TRBV19 and TRBJ1-2; 10 positions match TRBD1. CDR1 is LNHDA and CDR2 is SQIVND in the germline V gene (reference sequence). The V and J ends lost 3 bases and 4 bases, in that order; junction bases with no gene match: 14. The CDR3 has 18 amino acids. In DNA, the CDR3 is TGTGCCAGTAGTATCCGCTTGGACAGGGGGGGAAGAGTCTATGGCTACACCTTC. Its protein product is CASSIRLDRGGRVYGYTF.

V usage is TRBV25-1 and J usage is TRBJ1-1, with 10 bases fitting TRBD1. Trimming at V came to 1 base and at J to 2 bases, leaving 10 bases not matched to a gene. Germline V gives CDR1 MGHDK, CDR2 SYGVNS. The CDR3 is 18 amino acids. The DNA for the CDR3 is TGTGCCAGCAGTGAATTAAGGATGGACAGGGGGGTAAACACTGAAGCTTTCTTT. Translation gives CASSELRMDRGVNTEAFF.

Details on this clone: A far larger clone is one nucleotide away, so this likely arose from a read error. CDR3 nucleotide sequence: TGTGCCAGCAGCTCCGACATATCCGGCTACACCTTC. Protein sequence: CASSSDISGYTF. V gene TRBV6-5 combines with J gene TRBJ1-2, with unresolved D. V gave up 6 bases and J gave up 8 bases, with 13 bases separating them. CDR1 and CDR2 (germline): MNHEY, SVGAGI. The CDR3 has 12 amino acids.

The rearrangement uses TRBV4-3 and TRBJ1-1; 11 bases align to TRBD1. The CDR3 length is 16 residues. From germline, CDR1 is LGHNA and CDR2 YSLEER. V lost 1 base and J lost 4; bases outside the gene matches: 5. The DNA of the CDR3 is TGCGCCAGCAGCCAAGTCTCCGGGACAGGGGGCACTGAAGCTTTCTTT. It yields the protein CASSQVSGTGGTEAFF.

The V and J genes are TRBV4-3 and TRBJ2-7; 9 bases align to TRBD1. The CDR3 runs 17 residues. Germline V CDR1 and CDR2: LGHNA, YSLEER. The J segment lost 3 bases and the V segment lost 1 base, leaving 10 bases of the junction unmatched. The CDR3 DNA sequence: TGCGCCAGCAGCCAAGCGCCGGGACAGGGATTCTTCTACGAGCAGTACTTC. Translated: CASSQAPGQGFFYEQYF.

This clone was counted only a few times. The chain uses TRBV29-1 and TRBJ2-3; 7 nucleotides match TRBD2. The germline CDR1 and CDR2 sequences are SQVTM and ANQGSEA. The CDR3 runs 14 residues. The junction had 6 bases not matched to a gene; V was cut back by 6 bases and J by 0 bases. The DNA for the CDR3 is TGCAGCGTAGACAGCGGGGTTAGCACAGATACGCAGTATTTT. Encoded protein: CSVDSGVSTDTQYF.

This clone has just a few counts. The chain couples TRBV7-9 to TRBJ1-4; D perhaps matches TRBD1 (6 bases). The CDR3 sequence is 14 residues long. Germline CDR1 is SEHNR and CDR2 is FQNEAQ (reference sequence). Trimming removed 5 bases at V and 3 bases at J, with 10 bases between. The CDR3 DNA sequence: TGTGCCAGCAGCGGTCAGGGGCCTAATGAAAAACTGTTTTTT. Amino acid sequence: CASSGQGPNEKLFF.

The V gene is TRBV9, the J gene TRBJ1-3; 8 bases map to TRBD1. The CDR3 extends over 14 amino acids. In germline, CDR1 is SGDLS, CDR2 YYNGEE. The V segment lost 4 bases and the J segment 4 bases; nucleotides outside the gene matches: 4. The CDR3 sequence is CASSPGGQGNTIYF. The CDR3 DNA reads TGTGCCAGCAGCCCAGGGGGCCAAGGAAACACCATATATTTT. The whole variable domain, remainder taken from reference TRBV9 and TRBJ1-3, is DSGVTQTPKHLITATGQRVTLRCSPRSGDLSVYWYQQSLDQGLQFLIQYYNGEERAKGNILERFSAQQFPDLHSELNLSSLELGDSALYFCASSPGGQGNTIYFGEGSWLTVV.

This clone was recorded once. V is TRBV6-1 and J is TRBJ1-2; D perhaps matches TRBD1 (6 bases). This CDR3 has 15 residues. CDR1 and CDR2 from the germline V gene are MNHNS and SASEGT. Between the trimmed V and J ends, which lost 7 bases and 5 bases, there was a span of 20 bases. In nucleotides, the CDR3 is TGTGCCAGCAATGGCCACAGGGCAGGGGAATATGGCTACACCTTC. Protein: CASNGHRAGEYGYTF.

The genes are TRBV7-2 and TRBJ1-1; D unresolved. V was shortened by 3 bases and J by 4 bases, with 15 bases between the two germline ends. The CDR3 length is 15 residues. The germline CDR1 and CDR2 sequences are SGHTA and FQGNSA. CDR3 sequence: CASSLRGVVTTEAFF. DNA for the CDR3: TGTGCCAGCAGCTTGAGAGGAGTAGTAACCACTGAAGCTTTCTTT.

This rearrangement joins TRBV5-4 to TRBJ2-7, with a tentative D call TRBD1 (6 bases). The CDR3 totals 14 residues. The V and J ends lost 5 bases and 0 bases respectively, with 12 bases between them. Germline-derived CDR1 and CDR2 are SGHNT and YYREEE (reference sequence). The CDR3 region has the DNA TGTGCCAGCAGTTCAGGGGTTGGCTCCTACGAGCAGTACTTC. This codes for CASSSGVGSYEQYF.

The V and J genes are TRBV7-2 and TRBJ1-2, with TRBD1 matching 8 bases. CDR3 length: 14 amino acids. With V trimmed by 6 bases and J by 4 bases, 7 bases remained unmatched. CDR1 is SGHTA, CDR2 FQGNSA, per germline. CDR3 coding DNA: TGTGCCAGCAGTGGGACAGGAGGGGGCTATGGCTACACCTTC. Translated, it gives CASSGTGGGYGYTF.

V and J are TRBV7-2 and TRBJ1-2; TRBD1 aligns across 10 bases. Losses at the gene ends were 1 base for V and 3 bases for J; bases not matched to a gene: 2. The CDR3 contains 15 residues. CDR1 is SGHTA and CDR2 is FQGNSA in the germline V gene. The CDR3 DNA is TGTGCCAGCAGCTTAGGACAGGGGGCGCACTATGGCTACACCTTC. It codes for CASSLGQGAHYGYTF.

CDR3 sequence reads: CASSFSTGQAYEQYF. DNA for the CDR3: TGCGCCAGCAGCTTTAGTACGGGACAGGCCTACGAGCAGTACTTC. The gene calls are TRBV5-1 and TRBJ2-7; 8 positions match TRBD1. J gave up 2 bases and V 2 bases, and 6 bases lay outside the gene matches. From germline, CDR1 is SGHRS and CDR2 YFSETQ. CDR3 size: 15 residues.

The rearrangement joins TRBV11-2 to TRBJ2-1, with 9 bases aligning to TRBD1. The CDR3 extends over 12 amino acids. V trimming: 5 bases; J trimming: 14 bases; junction bases outside the gene matches: 7. CDR1 and CDR2 (germline): SGHAT, FQNNGV. Written as DNA, the CDR3 is TGTGCCAGCAGCGAGCGGGACAGGGTAGAGTTCTTC. It encodes CASSERDRVEFF.

The rearrangement links TRBV2 to TRBJ2-1; TRBD2 aligns across 11 bases. CDR1 SNHLY and CDR2 FYNNEI come from the germline V gene. This CDR3 is built from 15 residues. V shed 6 bases, J shed 8 bases, and the junction held 9 bases outside the gene matches. The CDR3 DNA follows: TGTGCCAGCAGCACTAGCGGGAGTCCGGGTGATGAGCAGTTCTTC. Translation gives CASSTSGSPGDEQFF.

Only a few counts were recorded for this clone. The rearrangement links TRBV6-1 to TRBJ1-3, with a possible D match to TRBD1 (5 bases). The CDR3 loop spans 15 amino acids. Trimming cost V 8 bases and J 0 bases, with 14 bases left between them. CDR1 is MNHNS and CDR2 is SASEGT in the germline V gene. CDR3 DNA sequence: TGTGCCAGCCACGCTTCCGACAGCTCTGGAAACACCATATATTTT. Amino acid sequence: CASHASDSSGNTIYF.

The V gene is TRBV11-3, the J gene TRBJ2-3; 10 bases map to TRBD2. The CDR3 extends over 17 amino acids. The V segment lost 0 bases and the J segment 1 base; nucleotides outside the gene matches: 4. The germline gives CDR1 SGHNT, CDR2 YENEEA. DNA of the CDR3: TGTGCCAGCAGCTTAGATCATCTAGCGGGGGGCACAGATACGCAGTATTTT. Protein product: CASSLDHLAGGTDTQYF.

V gene TRBV10-3 combines with J gene TRBJ2-3; D is perhaps TRBD1 (6 bases). CDR1 is ENHRY, CDR2 SYGVKD, per germline. The V and J ends lost 4 bases and 1 base respectively, with 9 bases between them. The CDR3 consists of 14 residues. CDR3 in amino acids: CAISGQARTDTQYF. The CDR3 DNA reads as TGTGCCATCAGTGGACAGGCCCGCACAGATACGCAGTATTTT.

The V gene is TRBV4-2, the J gene TRBJ1-2, with a possible D match to TRBD1 (5 bases). Germline CDR1 LGHNA, CDR2 YNFKEQ. V dropped 0 bases and J dropped 4 bases, with 12 bases sitting between them. The CDR3 totals 15 residues. The DNA of the CDR3 is TGTGCCAGCAGCCAAGATCACAGGTCTGGCTATGGCTACACCTTC. This codes for CASSQDHRSGYGYTF.

CDR3 DNA sequence: TGTGCCAGCAGCTTGTCGGGGGAAGCCTACAATGAGCAGTTCTTC. Its translation: CASSLSGEAYNEQFF. The rearrangement links TRBV5-5 to TRBJ2-1; D is possibly TRBD2 (6 bases). Germline V gene lookup returns CDR1 SGHKS and CDR2 YYEKEE (reference sequence). The V end lost 1 base, the J end lost 2 bases, and 10 bases lay between the germline ends. This CDR3 spans 15 amino acids.

V usage is TRBV18 and J usage is TRBJ2-3; 8 bases match TRBD1. Germline V lookup: CDR1 KGHSH, CDR2 LQKENI. V lost 4 bases, J lost 4 bases, and 4 bases stayed unmatched. The CDR3 contains 14 residues. For the CDR3, the DNA is TGTGCCAGCTCACTTACGGACAGGGCAGATACGCAGTATTTT. This encodes CASSLTDRADTQYF. Supplemented by reference TRBV18 and TRBJ2-3, the full variable domain reads NAGVMQNPRHLVRRRGQEARLRCSPMKGHSHVYWYRQLPEEGLKFMVYLQKENIIDESGMPKERFSAEFPKEGPSILRIQQVVRGDSAAYFCASSLTDRADTQYFGPGTRLTVL.

V and J are TRBV13 and TRBJ1-2; 7 bases line up with TRBD1. V lost 4 bases and J lost 7; bases outside the gene matches: 9. CDR3 length: 14 residues. The germline gives CDR1 PRHDT, CDR2 FYEKMQ (reference sequence). In nucleotides, the CDR3 is TGTGCCAGCAGCTCTACCAAGGGGGCGTCTGGCTACACCTTC. Its protein is CASSSTKGASGYTF.

The gene calls are TRBV5-5 and TRBJ2-5, with 9 nucleotides matching TRBD2. CDR1 SGHKS and CDR2 YYEKEE come from the germline V gene (reference sequence). Trimming at V came to 0 bases and at J to 3 bases, leaving 6 bases not matched to a gene. The length of the CDR3 is 16 residues. Here the CDR3 reads CASSLGPSGTEETQYF. For the CDR3, the DNA is TGTGCCAGCAGCTTGGGTCCTAGCGGGACTGAAGAGACCCAGTACTTC.

A note on this clone: At the DNA level, this CDR3 is encoded by other sequences in the same sample as well. J is TRBJ2-3 and V is TRBV7-9; D call uncertain. The CDR3 runs to 15 residues. V lost 2 bases and J 1 base, leaving 10 bases between the germline ends. Germline CDR1 SEHNR, CDR2 FQNEAQ (reference sequence). The CDR3, as DNA: TGTGCCAGCAGCTTAACCTCCGGAGGCACAGATACGCAGTATTTT. It codes for CASSLTSGGTDTQYF.

A few counts support this clone. The chain has TRBV13 and TRBJ1-4, with TRBD1 as a possible D gene (5 bases). V lost 1 base to trimming and J lost 3 bases, with 18 bases between them. CDR1 is PRHDT, CDR2 FYEKMQ, per germline (reference sequence). The CDR3 consists of 18 residues. The CDR3 DNA reads TGTGCCAGCAGCTTAGAGTCTGCGACAGACACGTCTAATGAAAAACTGTTTTTT. Translated: CASSLESATDTSNEKLFF.

This chain joins TRBV6-1 and TRBJ2-1; 12 nucleotides align to TRBD2. The CDR3 length is 14 residues. Germline V CDR1 and CDR2: MNHNS, SASEGT. After removal of 8 bases from V and 9 bases from J, the junction contained 8 bases not matched to a gene. The CDR3 bases are TGTGCCAGCGGGCTAGCGGGGGGGCTTTTTGAGCAGTTCTTC. As protein: CASGLAGGLFEQFF.